This T cell receptor beta chain was identified during a study of blood T cell repertoires in COVID-19. As for the study in general: Samples of COVID-19 (acute and convalescent) were obtained from the United States, Italy and Spain. Nucleic acid was either cDNA or gDNA, and it came from T cells, B-cell-depleted T cells, or PBMCs.

The CDR3 consists of 15 residues. Germline V gene sequence: CDR1 SGHTS, CDR2 YDEGEE. V was shortened by 7 bases and J by 5 bases, with 18 bases between the two germline ends. Study processing details: By means of reference gene primer amplification, nucleated cell counts were estimated. Measured with immunoSEQ multiplex PCR; TCRdb has only the in-frame clones, and not every one. For V, J and clone size, that table is used; D and trimming come from the DNA. The table shows roughly 330,000 clones, with roughly 90% occurring only once. The chain links TRBV5-8 to TRBJ2-2; the D gene is possibly TRBD1 (6 bases). The TCR was taken from a man between 18 and 29 years old who had recovered from COVID-19. The sample consisted of peripheral blood. The CDR3 is CASGGSTLGTGELFF. CDR3 DNA: TGTGCCAGCGGGGGCTCAACCCTCGGGACCGGGGAGCTGTTTTTT.